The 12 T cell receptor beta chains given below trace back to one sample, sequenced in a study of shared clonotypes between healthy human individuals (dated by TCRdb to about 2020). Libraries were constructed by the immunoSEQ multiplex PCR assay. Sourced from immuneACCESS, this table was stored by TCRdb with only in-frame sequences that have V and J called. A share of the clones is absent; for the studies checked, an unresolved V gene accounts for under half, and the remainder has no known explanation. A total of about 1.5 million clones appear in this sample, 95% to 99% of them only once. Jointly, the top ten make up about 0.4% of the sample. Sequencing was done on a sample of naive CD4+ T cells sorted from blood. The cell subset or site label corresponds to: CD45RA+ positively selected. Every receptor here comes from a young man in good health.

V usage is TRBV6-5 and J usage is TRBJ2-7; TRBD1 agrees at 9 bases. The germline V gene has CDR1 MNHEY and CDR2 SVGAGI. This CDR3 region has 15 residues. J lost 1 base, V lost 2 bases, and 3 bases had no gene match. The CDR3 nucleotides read TGTGCCAGCAGTTACCGGGACAGGGAGTCCTACGAGCAGTACTTC. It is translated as CASSYRDRESYEQYF.

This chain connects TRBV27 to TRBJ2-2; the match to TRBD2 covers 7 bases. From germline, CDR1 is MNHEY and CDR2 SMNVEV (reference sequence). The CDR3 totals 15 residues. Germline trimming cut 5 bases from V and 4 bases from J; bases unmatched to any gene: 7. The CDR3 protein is CASSTRWGGTGELFF. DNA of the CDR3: TGTGCCAGCAGTACTCGGTGGGGGGGCACCGGGGAGCTGTTTTTT.

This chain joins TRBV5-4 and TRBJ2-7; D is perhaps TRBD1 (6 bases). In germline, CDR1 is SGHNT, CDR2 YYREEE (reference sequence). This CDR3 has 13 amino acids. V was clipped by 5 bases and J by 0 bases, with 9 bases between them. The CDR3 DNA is TGTGCCAGCAGTACAGGGAGCTCCTACGAGCAGTACTTC. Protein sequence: CASSTGSSYEQYF.

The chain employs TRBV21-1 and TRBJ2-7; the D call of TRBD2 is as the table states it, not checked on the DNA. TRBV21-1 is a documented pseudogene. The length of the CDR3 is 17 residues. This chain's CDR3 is CASSKAGTSGNTYEQYF. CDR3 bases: TGTGCCAGCAGCAAAGCTGGGACTAGCGGGAATACCTACGAGCAGTACTTC.

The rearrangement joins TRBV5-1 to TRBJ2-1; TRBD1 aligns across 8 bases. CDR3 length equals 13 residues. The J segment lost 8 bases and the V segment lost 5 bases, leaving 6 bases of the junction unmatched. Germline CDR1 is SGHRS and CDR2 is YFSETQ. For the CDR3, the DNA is TGCGCCAGCAGGGAGGCAGGGGGCCATGAGCAGTTCTTC. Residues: CASREAGGHEQFF. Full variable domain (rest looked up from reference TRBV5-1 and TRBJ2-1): KAGVTQTPRYLIKTRGQQVTLSCSPISGHRSVSWYQQTPGQGLQFLFEYFSETQRNKGNFPGRFSGRQFSNSRSEMNVSTLELGDSALYLCASREAGGHEQFFGPGTRLTVL.

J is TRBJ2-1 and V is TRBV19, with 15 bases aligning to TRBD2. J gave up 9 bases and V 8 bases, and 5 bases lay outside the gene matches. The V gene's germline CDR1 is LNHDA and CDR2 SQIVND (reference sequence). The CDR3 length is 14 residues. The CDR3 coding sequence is TGTGCCAGTTACTCGGGACTAGCGGGAGGTGAGCAGTTCTTC. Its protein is CASYSGLAGGEQFF.

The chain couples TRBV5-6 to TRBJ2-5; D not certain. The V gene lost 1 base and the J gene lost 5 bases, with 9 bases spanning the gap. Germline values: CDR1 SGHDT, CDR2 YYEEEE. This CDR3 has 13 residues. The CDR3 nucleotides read TGTGCCAGCAGCTTGTTAACAGCGGAGACCCAGTACTTC. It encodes CASSLLTAETQYF. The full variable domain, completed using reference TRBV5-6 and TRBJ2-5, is DAGVTQSPTHLIKTRGQQVTLRCSPKSGHDTVSWYQQALGQGPQFIFQYYEEEERQRGNFPDRFSGHQFPNYSSELNVNALLLGDSALYLCASSLLTAETQYFGPGTRLLVL.

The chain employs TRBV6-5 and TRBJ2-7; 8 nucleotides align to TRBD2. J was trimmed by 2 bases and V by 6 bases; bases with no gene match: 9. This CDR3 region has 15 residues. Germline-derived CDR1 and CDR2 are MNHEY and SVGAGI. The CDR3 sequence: CASRSTSGVPYEQYF. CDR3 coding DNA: TGTGCCAGCAGATCCACTAGCGGAGTACCCTACGAGCAGTACTTC.

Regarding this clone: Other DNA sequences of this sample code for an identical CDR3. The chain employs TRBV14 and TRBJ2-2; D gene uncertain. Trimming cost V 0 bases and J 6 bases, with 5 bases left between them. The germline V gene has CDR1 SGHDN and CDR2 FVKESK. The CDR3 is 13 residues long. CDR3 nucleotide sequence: TGTGCCAGCAGCCAAGATCTCGCCGGGGAGCTGTTTTTT. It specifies CASSQDLAGELFF.

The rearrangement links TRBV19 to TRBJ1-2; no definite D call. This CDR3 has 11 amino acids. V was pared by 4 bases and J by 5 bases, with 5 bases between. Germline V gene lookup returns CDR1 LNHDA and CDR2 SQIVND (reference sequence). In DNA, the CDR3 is TGTGCCAGTAGTAGAGAGTATGGCTACACCTTC. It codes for CASSREYGYTF.

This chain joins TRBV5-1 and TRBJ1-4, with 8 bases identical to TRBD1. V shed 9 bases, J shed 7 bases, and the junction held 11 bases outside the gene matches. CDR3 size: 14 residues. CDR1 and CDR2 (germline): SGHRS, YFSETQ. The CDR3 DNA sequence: TGCGCCACCAGAATGGACAGGGCGAGTGAAAAACTGTTTTTT. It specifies CATRMDRASEKLFF.

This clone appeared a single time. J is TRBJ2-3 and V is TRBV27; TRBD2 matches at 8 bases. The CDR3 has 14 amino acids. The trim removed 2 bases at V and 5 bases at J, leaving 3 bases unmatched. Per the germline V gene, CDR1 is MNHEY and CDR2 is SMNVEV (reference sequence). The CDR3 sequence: CASSLTGRGDTQYF. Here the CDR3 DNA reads TGTGCCAGCAGTTTAACCGGGAGGGGAGATACGCAGTATTTT.